These 23 T cell receptor beta chains came from one sample sequenced in a study of blood T cell repertoires in COVID-19. The table came from immunoSEQ multiplex PCR; TCRdb's copy has only in-frame clones and leaves some out. The table has more than 110,000 clones, 76% seen once. The specimen was peripheral blood. The origin of the receptors is a woman aged 80 or older with active or convalescent COVID-19.

The chain links TRBV10-3 to TRBJ2-1, with TRBD2 as a possible D gene (7 bases). The CDR3 is made up of 16 amino acids. Trimming shortened V by 8 bases and J by 0 bases, and 17 bases separated the two germline ends. CDR1 and CDR2 from the germline V gene are ENHRY and SYGVKD. This CDR3 is CAISGGGESSYNEQFF. CDR3 DNA: TGTGCCATCTCGGGCGGGGGCGAGAGCTCCTACAATGAGCAGTTCTTC.

V gene TRBV7-2 combines with J gene TRBJ2-1; perhaps TRBD2 as D (6 bases). Trimming pared 3 bases from V and 3 bases from J, leaving 18 bases between. The CDR3 totals 17 residues. The germline V gene encodes CDR1 SGHTA and CDR2 FQGNSA. The CDR3 region has the DNA TGTGCCAGCAGCTTTAGAAAGGGGCGGGACCTCTACAATGAGCAGTTCTTC. It translates to CASSFRKGRDLYNEQFF. Full variable domain (rest looked up from reference TRBV7-2 and TRBJ2-1): GAGVSQSPSNKVTEKGKDVELRCDPISGHTALYWYRQSLGQGLEFLIYFQGNSAPDKSGLPSDRFSAERTGGSVSTLTIQRTQQEDSAVYLCASSFRKGRDLYNEQFFGPGTRLTVL.

In this sample, this clone turned up a few times. This rearrangement joins TRBV7-9 to TRBJ1-1, with 8 bases aligning to TRBD1. This CDR3 region has 14 residues. V trimming: 5 bases; J trimming: 7 bases; junction bases outside the gene matches: 9. From germline, CDR1 is SEHNR and CDR2 FQNEAQ (reference sequence). DNA of the CDR3: TGTGCCAGCAGCCCAGACAGGGGATGGATTGAAGCTTTCTTT. This codes for CASSPDRGWIEAFF.

The J gene is TRBJ1-6, the V gene TRBV7-2, with D perhaps matching TRBD1 (5 bases). The germline V gene encodes CDR1 SGHTA and CDR2 FQGNSA. This CDR3 has 16 amino acids. The V and J ends lost 2 bases and 10 bases respectively, with 18 bases between them. Written as DNA, the CDR3 is TGTGCCAGCAGCTTACGTTCTTGGGGCTATGGGTCACCCCTCCACTTT. This codes for CASSLRSWGYGSPLHF.

J is TRBJ1-2 and V is TRBV5-1, with D unresolved. This CDR3 has 16 amino acids. Germline values: CDR1 SGHRS, CDR2 YFSETQ. V was cut by 0 bases and J by 8 bases, with 20 bases left in between. CDR3 DNA sequence: TGCGCCAGCAGCTTGGCTGGCGGAGGGAGTAATGGCGGCTACACCTTC. Protein: CASSLAGGGSNGGYTF.

This clone showed up many times. This chain joins TRBV30 and TRBJ2-6, with D perhaps TRBD1 (5 bases). Trimming removed 2 bases at V and 3 bases at J, with 8 bases between. The CDR3 consists of 14 residues. Germline CDR1 and CDR2: GTSNPN and SVGIG (reference sequence). In nucleotides, the CDR3 is TGTGCCTGGAGTTCAGGGATTGGGGCCAACGTCCTGACTTTC. Encoded protein: CAWSSGIGANVLTF.

This chain uses TRBV12-5 with TRBJ2-3, with TRBD2 matching 14 bases. The CDR3 totals 17 residues. V lost 6 bases, J lost 0 bases, and 5 bases stayed unmatched. The germline CDR1 and CDR2 sequences are LGHNT and FRNRAP. The CDR3 DNA follows: TGTGCTAGTGGGCGAGGGACTAGCGGGGGTAGCACAGATACGCAGTATTTT. Translation gives CASGRGTSGGSTDTQYF.

V is TRBV5-1 and J is TRBJ1-4; D is possibly TRBD1 (5 bases). The CDR3 contains 14 residues. Trimming stripped 2 bases from V and 3 bases from J, with 8 bases between. Germline loops: CDR1 SGHRS, CDR2 YFSETQ. The DNA for the CDR3 is TGCGCCAGCAGCTTAAACAGGCCTAATGAAAAACTGTTTTTT. Translation gives CASSLNRPNEKLFF.

The V call is TRBV5-1, the J call TRBJ1-3; D is unresolved. The germline V and J ends were trimmed by 4 bases and 6 bases, with 11 bases remaining between them. CDR1 and CDR2 (germline): SGHRS, YFSETQ. CDR3 length: 13 amino acids. The chain's CDR3 is CASSPGKANTIYF. The CDR3 nucleotides read TGCGCCAGCAGCCCGGGGAAGGCAAACACCATATATTTT.

The V call is TRBV2, the J call TRBJ1-5; 7 bases are shared with TRBD1. V dropped 6 bases and J dropped 5; count of bases not matched to a gene: 7. CDR1 and CDR2 (germline): SNHLY, FYNNEI. CDR3 length: 14 amino acids. The CDR3 nucleotides read TGTGCCAGCAGCATCGACAGGGACGATCAGCCCCAGCATTTT. This codes for CASSIDRDDQPQHF.

CDR3 in amino acids: CASSQNMLAEAFF. The CDR3 region has the DNA TGTGCCAGCAGCCAAAACATGCTCGCTGAAGCTTTCTTT. The chain employs TRBV11-3 and TRBJ1-1; unclear D gene. The CDR3 is made up of 13 amino acids. V gave up 5 bases and J gave up 6 bases, with 13 bases separating them. Germline loops: CDR1 SGHNT, CDR2 YENEEA.

This chain uses TRBV6-2 or TRBV6-3 with TRBJ2-1, with a weak D call TRBD1 (6 bases). Looked up from germline, CDR1 is MNHEY and CDR2 is SVGEGT. The V end was cut by 6 bases, the J end by 6 bases, with 24 bases between. This CDR3 contains 17 residues. In DNA form, the CDR3 reads TGTGCCAGCAGCATGAGCCAGAACAGGGCTATGTCCAATGAGCAGTTCTTC. It codes for CASSMSQNRAMSNEQFF.

This clone occurred once. V usage is TRBV27 and J usage is TRBJ2-7; 7 bases agree with TRBD1. The CDR3 extends over 15 amino acids. J was trimmed by 5 bases and V by 8 bases; bases with no gene match: 15. The germline gives CDR1 MNHEY, CDR2 SMNVEV (reference sequence). CDR3 loop: CASRHHETGMDEQYF. The CDR3 coding sequence is TGTGCCAGCCGACATCACGAGACAGGGATGGACGAGCAGTACTTC.

The chain employs TRBV11-1 and TRBJ2-3; 9 nucleotides line up with TRBD2. The germline V gene encodes CDR1 SGHAT and CDR2 FQDESV (reference sequence). The CDR3 has 15 residues. V gave up 1 base and J gave up 4 bases; unmatched junction bases: 3. CDR3 loop: CASSLVLAGADTQYF. CDR3 in DNA: TGTGCCAGCAGCTTAGTATTAGCGGGAGCAGATACGCAGTATTTT.

J is TRBJ1-3 and V is TRBV6-5; TRBD1 might be the D (6 bases). Per germline, CDR1 MNHEY and CDR2 SVGAGI. Trimming shortened V by 6 bases and J by 0 bases, and 9 bases separated the two germline ends. The length of the CDR3 is 14 residues. The CDR3 spells CASRRTVSGNTIYF. DNA for the CDR3: TGTGCCAGCAGACGGACAGTCTCTGGAAACACCATATATTTT.

This clone appeared once. This chain connects TRBV4-1 to TRBJ2-2; 8 bases agree with TRBD2. CDR1 MGHRA and CDR2 YSYEKL come from the germline V gene. CDR3 size: 16 residues. V lost 0 bases, J lost 5 bases, and 5 bases stayed unmatched. The CDR3 region has the DNA TGCGCCAGCAGCCAAGATTGGAGCGGGGGAACCGGGGAGCTGTTTTTT. It yields the protein CASSQDWSGGTGELFF.

This sequence joins TRBV13 and TRBJ1-5; D is uncertain. The CDR3 has 16 amino acids. Trimming removed 4 bases from V and 3 bases from J, with 16 bases in between. CDR1 and CDR2 (germline): PRHDT, FYEKMQ (reference sequence). The CDR3 DNA sequence: TGTGCCAGCAGCTCAAGGGCTATTCGGGACAATCAGCCCCAGCATTTT. Its translation is CASSSRAIRDNQPQHF. The full variable domain, rest sourced from reference TRBV13 and TRBJ1-5, is AAGVIQSPRHLIKEKRETATLKCYPIPRHDTVYWYQQGPGQDPQFLISFYEKMQSDKGSIPDRFSAQQFSDYHSELNMSSLELGDSALYFCASSSRAIRDNQPQHFGDGTRLSIL.

This clone was counted a few times. The chain combines TRBV7-2 with TRBJ2-1; D perhaps matches TRBD1 (5 bases). This CDR3 region has 15 residues. CDR1 and CDR2 (germline): SGHTA, FQGNSA. V was pared by 2 bases and J by 3 bases, with 11 bases between. CDR3 region: CASSLMQGGYNEQFF. The CDR3 region has the DNA TGTGCCAGCAGCTTAATGCAGGGCGGCTACAATGAGCAGTTCTTC.

The CDR3 region is CASSLTTIVNTGELFF. CDR3 DNA: TGTGCCAGCAGCTTAACGACTATTGTGAACACCGGGGAGCTGTTTTTT. The chain employs TRBV7-2 and TRBJ2-2; D might be TRBD2 (5 bases). Germline V gene data show CDR1 as SGHTA and CDR2 as FQGNSA. The germline V and J ends were trimmed by 2 bases and 1 base, with 11 bases remaining between them. This CDR3 comprises 16 residues.

V usage is TRBV6-4 and J usage is TRBJ2-3, with D perhaps TRBD2 (6 bases). From germline, CDR1 is MRHNA and CDR2 SNTAGT. The V gene lost 3 bases and the J gene lost 4 bases, with 11 bases spanning the gap. There are 14 residues in the CDR3. This CDR3 is CASSERLGPDTQYF. The CDR3 nucleotides read TGTGCCAGCAGTGAAAGACTAGGTCCAGATACGCAGTATTTT.

The chain joins TRBV7-8 to TRBJ1-1, with D uncertain. CDR1 is SGHVS and CDR2 is FQNEAQ in the germline V gene. The CDR3 is 15 residues long. V lost 5 bases and J 1 base, leaving 14 bases between the germline ends. The CDR3 region has the DNA TGTGCCAGCAGCCCCGGGGTGGGTAGGAACACTGAAGCTTTCTTT. Amino acids: CASSPGVGRNTEAFF.

As concerns this clone: Other DNA variants within this sample encode the same CDR3. The chain joins TRBV5-6 to TRBJ1-6; D is possibly TRBD1 (6 bases). The CDR3 has 16 amino acids. V was clipped by 1 base and J by 0 bases, with 8 bases between them. CDR1 is SGHDT and CDR2 is YYEEEE in the germline V gene. CDR3 bases: TGTGCCAGCAGCTTGACAGGGAGCTCCTATAATTCACCCCTCCACTTT. Translated: CASSLTGSSYNSPLHF.

Here the CDR3 reads CATSRAQDTEAFF. For the CDR3, the DNA is TGTGCCACCAGCAGGGCCCAAGACACTGAAGCTTTCTTT. The V gene is TRBV15, the J gene TRBJ1-1, with unresolved D. Germline CDR1 reads LNHNV; CDR2 reads YYDKDF (reference sequence). Trimming shortened V by 3 bases and J by 3 bases, and 8 bases separated the two germline ends. The CDR3 sequence is 13 residues long.